Below, 16 T cell receptor beta chains from the same sample are listed, as sequenced in a study of human T cells and chemical hapten exposure. Extraction yielded total RNA from whole blood (unfractionated). Individual cDNA molecules received unique molecular identifiers in the library. Via MiXCR, TCRdb re-called the reads, giving one row per CDR3 protein. The sample carries around 120,000 distinct CDR3 sequences, 8.5% to 9% recorded once. The sample was whole blood. Source of these receptors: a human donor in good health. Some clones in this sample may be carry-over from other donors' samples.

This clonotype was detected a few times. The CDR3 coding sequence is TGTGCCAGCTCAGGAATGGGAAACACCGGGGAGCTGTTTTTT. As protein: CASSGMGNTGELFF. The chain carries TRBV18 and TRBJ2-2; no definite D call. Trimming cost V 5 bases and J 2 bases, with 9 bases left between them. Looked up from germline, CDR1 is KGHSH and CDR2 is LQKENI. The CDR3 is 14 amino acids.

A few counts support this clonotype. The chain is built from TRBV6-5 and TRBJ2-1; a possible D gene is TRBD1 (6 bases). Trimming cost V 5 bases and J 4 bases, with 15 bases left between them. Germline CDR1 reads MNHEY; CDR2 reads SVGAGI. This CDR3 region has 15 residues. CDR3 in DNA: TGTGCCAGCAGTCGAGGACAGCCACCTTACAATGAGCAGTTCTTC. Translated, it gives CASSRGQPPYNEQFF.

This clonotype has just a few counts. V is TRBV11-2 and J is TRBJ2-7, with 8 nucleotides matching TRBD2. Losses at the gene ends were 1 base for V and 9 bases for J; bases not matched to a gene: 11. This CDR3 spans 15 amino acids. Germline CDR1 is SGHAT and CDR2 is FQNNGV. CDR3 sequence: CASSLGGLAGWMQYF. The CDR3 coding sequence is TGTGCCAGCAGCTTAGGCGGTCTAGCGGGTTGGATGCAGTACTTC.

This clonotype has just a few counts. V gene TRBV5-1 combines with J gene TRBJ2-7; 13 bases match TRBD2. There are 15 residues in the CDR3. From germline, CDR1 is SGHRS and CDR2 YFSETQ. V lost 5 bases to trimming and J lost 2 bases; unmatched junction nucleotides: 4. CDR3 nucleotide sequence: TGCGCCAGCAGTATTGGACTAGCGGGAGCCTACGAGCAGTACTTC. It is translated as CASSIGLAGAYEQYF. Together with reference TRBV5-1 and TRBJ2-7, the CDR3 gives the full variable domain: KAGVTQTPRYLIKTRGQQVTLSCSPISGHRSVSWYQQTPGQGLQFLFEYFSETQRNKGNFPGRFSGRQFSNSRSEMNVSTLELGDSALYLCASSIGLAGAYEQYFGPGTRLTVT.

This clonotype was seen repeatedly, ten times or more. CDR3 sequence (DNA): TGTGCCAGCAGTACCACAGGGTACGAGCAGTACTTC. This codes for CASSTTGYEQYF. The chain links TRBV6-6 to TRBJ2-7, with a tentative D call TRBD1 (6 bases). Trimming pared 5 bases from V and 4 bases from J, leaving 9 bases between. Germline CDR1 is MNHNY and CDR2 is SVGAGI (reference sequence). The CDR3 is made up of 12 amino acids.

This clonotype was seen a few times. CDR3 coding DNA: TGTGCCAGCAGCCGACCGGACAGGGAAGAGACCCAGTACTTC. Amino acids: CASSRPDREETQYF. The gene calls are TRBV6-1 and TRBJ2-5; TRBD1 aligns across 8 bases. V lost 6 bases and J lost 3; bases outside the gene matches: 6. CDR3 length: 14 amino acids. Germline values: CDR1 MNHNS, CDR2 SASEGT.

This clonotype was recorded a few times. The V gene is TRBV7-9, the J gene TRBJ2-7; no reliable D call. The germline gives CDR1 SEHNR, CDR2 FQNEAQ (reference sequence). The germline V and J ends were trimmed by 8 bases and 3 bases, with 11 bases remaining between them. The CDR3 contains 12 residues. The CDR3 spells CASVSALYEQYF. CDR3 bases: TGTGCCAGCGTTTCAGCCCTCTACGAGCAGTACTTC.

This clonotype was detected a few times. The chain recombines TRBV12-3 or TRBV12-4 with TRBJ2-7, with TRBD1 identical over 10 bases. CDR3 length: 15 residues. Germline trimming cut 4 bases from V and 2 bases from J; bases unmatched to any gene: 5. CDR3 residues: CASSWGTGAPYEQYF. The CDR3 DNA reads TGTGCCAGCAGTTGGGGGACAGGGGCCCCCTACGAGCAGTACTTC.

This clonotype came up a few times. The V gene is TRBV2, the J gene TRBJ1-1; maybe TRBD1 (5 bases). Germline V gene data show CDR1 as SNHLY and CDR2 as FYNNEI. This CDR3 has 13 residues. V lost 4 bases and J lost 6, with 12 bases in between. As DNA, the CDR3 is TGTGCCAGCAGTGGGGGATTGGGGCCTGAAGCTTTCTTT. This translates into CASSGGLGPEAFF. The variable domain in full, completed from reference TRBV2 and TRBJ1-1, reads EPEVTQTPSHQVTQMGQEVILRCVPISNHLYFYWYRQILGQKVEFLVSFYNNEISEKSEIFDDQFSVERPDGSNFTLKIRSTKLEDSAMYFCASSGGLGPEAFFGQGTRLTVV.

The CDR3: CASSLDWTSENIQYF. CDR3 in DNA: TGTGCCAGCAGCTTGGATTGGACTAGCGAGAACATTCAGTACTTC. This chain uses TRBV5-6 with TRBJ2-4; 9 bases line up with TRBD2. The V gene end was trimmed by 0 bases and the J gene end by 7 bases; junction bases not matched to a gene: 5. Germline lookup yields CDR1 SGHDT and CDR2 YYEEEE. This CDR3 spans 15 amino acids.

For this clonotype: A read error may explain this, as a much larger clone is one base away. This is likely a read error, given that the CDR3 carries no conserved phenylalanine or tryptophan at its end. The V call is TRBV19, the J call TRBJ1-2; 7 bases align to TRBD1. This CDR3 spans 13 amino acids. Trimming at V came to 9 bases and at J to 0 bases, leaving 4 bases not matched to a gene. CDR1 and CDR2 (germline): LNHDA, SQIVND (reference sequence). Here the CDR3 reads CASTGTANYGYTL. The CDR3 DNA sequence: TGTGCCAGCACAGGGACAGCTAACTATGGCTACACCCTC.

Many counts were recorded for this clonotype. Here the CDR3 reads CSARSGVTTDTQYF. The CDR3 coding sequence is TGCAGTGCTAGGAGTGGGGTCACGACAGATACGCAGTATTTT. The chain couples TRBV20-1 to TRBJ2-3; D not certain. The CDR3 contains 14 residues. The ends were cut back, 3 bases at V and 3 bases at J, with 13 bases in the middle. The germline V gene has CDR1 DFQATT and CDR2 SNEGSKA (reference sequence).

This clonotype was counted a few times. The rearrangement links TRBV10-3 to TRBJ2-2; either TRBD1 or TRBD2 may supply D (6 bases each). Germline lookup yields CDR1 ENHRY and CDR2 SYGVKD. Trimming removed 7 bases at V and 3 bases at J, with 9 bases between. This CDR3 is 13 amino acids long. Written as DNA, the CDR3 is TGTGCCATCAAAAGGGGGGACACCGGGGAGCTGTTTTTT. This sequence encodes CAIKRGDTGELFF.

This clonotype was seen a few times. This chain uses TRBV6-1 with TRBJ1-5; tentative D call: TRBD1 (5 bases). Germline lookup yields CDR1 MNHNS and CDR2 SASEGT. Trimming pared 7 bases from V and 5 bases from J, leaving 24 bases between. The CDR3 extends over 17 amino acids. CDR3 protein: CASTPGAWGGRDQPQHF. The CDR3 nucleotides read TGTGCCAGCACCCCCGGGGCCTGGGGGGGAAGAGATCAGCCCCAGCATTTT.

The sample holds many counts of this clonotype. This chain connects TRBV19 to TRBJ1-4, with TRBD1 as a possible D gene (6 bases). Trimming removed 5 bases from V and 8 bases from J, with 15 bases in between. CDR1 is LNHDA and CDR2 is SQIVND in the germline V gene (reference sequence). The CDR3 extends over 14 amino acids. The CDR3 sequence: CASSSQGGQEKLFF. The CDR3 DNA reads TGTGCCAGTAGTTCACAAGGGGGGCAAGAAAAACTGTTTTTT.

This clonotype has at least ten counts. The chain uses TRBV6-1 and TRBJ1-4, with D possibly TRBD1 on 5 matching bases. The germline V gene encodes CDR1 MNHNS and CDR2 SASEGT. This CDR3 spans 15 amino acids. V was pared by 1 base and J by 8 bases, with 14 bases between. CDR3 bases: TGTGCCAGCAGTGAAGTCGCGCAGGGCTTGGAAAAACTGTTTTTT. Translating it yields CASSEVAQGLEKLFF.